These 29 T cell receptor beta chains were sequenced from one sample in a study of T cell responses to AZD1222 COVID-19 vaccine. The method was immunoSEQ multiplex PCR; TCRdb's version includes in-frame clones alone and lacks a portion of them. The sample has about 78,000 clones, roughly 80% seen once. The specimen comprised peripheral blood, sampled on day 0 of AZD1222 vaccination. The source of these receptors is an adult in good health.

The V and J genes are TRBV12-3 or TRBV12-4 and TRBJ2-7; tentative D call: TRBD1 (5 bases). V was clipped by 5 bases and J by 5 bases, with 13 bases between them. The CDR3 is 13 residues long. The CDR3 loop reads CASSLSGKNEQYF. The DNA of the CDR3 is TGTGCCAGCAGTCTGTCAGGGAAAAACGAGCAGTACTTC.

The chain recombines TRBV4-1 with TRBJ1-2; D may be TRBD1 (6 bases). The CDR3 has 15 residues. Germline values: CDR1 MGHRA, CDR2 YSYEKL. The ends were cut back, 2 bases at V and 4 bases at J, with 14 bases in the middle. The CDR3 DNA reads TGCGCCAGCAGCCAATTCAGGGGAGAATTCTATGGCTACACCTTC. Its translation: CASSQFRGEFYGYTF.

V and J are TRBV4-1 and TRBJ2-1; D is perhaps TRBD2 (5 bases). Germline CDR1 is MGHRA and CDR2 is YSYEKL. There are 18 residues in the CDR3. The V gene lost 1 base and the J gene lost 3 bases, with 19 bases spanning the gap. This chain's CDR3 is CASSQVDLGLANYNEQFF. As DNA, the CDR3 is TGCGCCAGCAGCCAAGTCGACCTCGGGCTAGCCAACTACAATGAGCAGTTCTTC.

This clone has only a few counts. This chain uses TRBV6-5 with TRBJ2-3; 7 bases line up with TRBD2. Germline values: CDR1 MNHEY, CDR2 SVGAGI. Trimming removed 5 bases from V and 3 bases from J; junction bases left unmatched: 8. This CDR3 has 15 residues. CDR3 amino acids: CASSRSSGRTDTQYF. The CDR3 DNA follows: TGTGCCAGCAGTCGCTCTAGCGGACGAACAGATACGCAGTATTTT.

This chain links TRBV12-3 or TRBV12-4 with TRBJ2-7; D is possibly TRBD2 (6 bases). The CDR3 spans 13 residues. Trimming left V 3 bases short and J 5 bases short, with 11 bases between. CDR3 in amino acids: CASSFGGVNEQYF. The CDR3 DNA reads as TGTGCCAGCAGTTTCGGGGGAGTAAACGAGCAGTACTTC.

The rearrangement links TRBV27 to TRBJ1-3, with unresolved D. Germline CDR1 MNHEY, CDR2 SMNVEV (reference sequence). CDR3 length: 15 residues. V lost 5 bases to trimming and J lost 0 bases, with 11 bases between them. The CDR3 DNA reads TGTGCCAGCAGTGGAAAGGCTACCTCTGGAAACACCATATATTTT. This codes for CASSGKATSGNTIYF.

The CDR3 sequence: CASRSSGGALNQPQHF. The CDR3, as DNA: TGTGCCAGCAGGTCCTCGGGGGGAGCCCTCAATCAGCCCCAGCATTTT. The chain couples TRBV28 to TRBJ1-5; a weak D match, TRBD1 (5 bases). The V gene's germline CDR1 is MDHEN and CDR2 SYDVKM. The CDR3 runs to 16 residues. Trimming removed 6 bases at V and 3 bases at J, with 18 bases between.

V and J are TRBV27 and TRBJ1-4; a weak D match, TRBD1 (5 bases). V was shortened by 3 bases and J by 5 bases, with 10 bases between the two germline ends. The CDR3 consists of 14 residues. The germline V gene encodes CDR1 MNHEY and CDR2 SMNVEV (reference sequence). The CDR3 region is CASSFLQGNEKLFF. Here the CDR3 DNA reads TGTGCCAGCAGTTTTTTGCAGGGAAATGAAAAACTGTTTTTT.

The CDR3 DNA follows: TGTGCCTGGAAAAACCCGAGCTCTGGGGCCAACGTCCTGACTTTC. Encoded protein: CAWKNPSSGANVLTF. This chain joins TRBV30 and TRBJ2-6, with unresolved D. Trimming took 4 bases from V and 0 from J, leaving 10 bases between them. The CDR3 spans 15 residues. Germline V CDR1 and CDR2: GTSNPN, SVGIG (reference sequence).

The chain has TRBV7-3 and TRBJ1-2; D gene uncertain. V lost 1 base and J 4 bases, leaving 7 bases between the germline ends. This CDR3 comprises 13 residues. Germline V lookup: CDR1 SGHTA, CDR2 FQGTGA. The CDR3 nucleotides are TGTGCCAGCAGCTTAAGTGGAGGCTATGGCTACACCTTC. Protein product: CASSLSGGYGYTF.

CDR3: CASSKSQGAAEAFF. In nucleotides, the CDR3 is TGTGCCAGCAGCAAATCGCAGGGGGCGGCTGAAGCTTTCTTT. This chain connects TRBV21-1 to TRBJ1-1; TRBD1 is the table's D call, not checked against the DNA. TRBV21-1 is a pseudogene segment. The CDR3 loop spans 14 amino acids.

The chain combines TRBV3-1 (or the pseudogene TRBV3-2) with TRBJ2-3, with TRBD2 as a possible D gene (5 bases). V dropped 2 bases and J dropped 1 base, with 13 bases sitting between them. This CDR3 contains 16 residues. Germline CDR1 is LGHDT and CDR2 is YNNKEL (reference sequence). CDR3 sequence reads: CASSQKTGIRTDTQYF. The DNA for the CDR3 is TGTGCCAGCAGCCAAAAGACGGGAATACGCACAGATACGCAGTATTTT.

The chain's CDR3 is CAKGAGCAGYGYTF. DNA of the CDR3: TGTGCCAAGGGTGCAGGCTGCGCGGGCTATGGCTACACCTTC. The chain recombines TRBV6-4 with TRBJ1-2; D gene uncertain. Germline CDR1 MRHNA, CDR2 SNTAGT. V was clipped by 10 bases and J by 4 bases, with 19 bases between them. This CDR3 region has 14 residues.

The V call is TRBV11-2, the J call TRBJ2-1, with TRBD1 identical over 7 bases. Germline-derived CDR1 and CDR2 are SGHAT and FQNNGV. J gave up 7 bases and V 3 bases, and 3 bases lay outside the gene matches. This CDR3 comprises 13 residues. The CDR3 protein is CASSLNRGNEQFF. DNA for the CDR3: TGTGCCAGCAGCTTGAACAGGGGAAATGAGCAGTTCTTC.

The J gene is TRBJ1-2, the V gene TRBV6-5, with D maybe TRBD1 (5 bases). Germline V CDR1 and CDR2: MNHEY, SVGAGI. The CDR3 is made up of 12 amino acids. The V and J ends lost 7 bases and 0 bases respectively, with 6 bases between them. The CDR3, as DNA: TGTGCCAGCAAGGGGCCTAACTATGGCTACACCTTC. It encodes CASKGPNYGYTF.

V is TRBV6-5 and J is TRBJ1-2, with 11 positions matching TRBD1. Germline V gene data show CDR1 as MNHEY and CDR2 as SVGAGI. This CDR3 contains 14 residues. Losses at the gene ends were 7 bases for V and 4 bases for J; bases not matched to a gene: 5. In DNA form, the CDR3 reads TGTGCCAGCAAACCCGGACAGGGGGCCTATGGCTACACCTTC. It translates to CASKPGQGAYGYTF.

The chain is built from TRBV5-8 and TRBJ2-7; D is undetermined. Germline V gene lookup returns CDR1 SGHTS and CDR2 YDEGEE. The CDR3 runs to 15 residues. With 0 bases removed from V and 0 bases from J, the gap between germline ends came to 10 bases. CDR3 sequence reads: CASSLGQPGSYEQYF. The CDR3 DNA reads as TGTGCCAGCAGCTTGGGGCAGCCAGGCTCCTACGAGCAGTACTTC. Full variable domain (remainder filled in from reference TRBV5-8 and TRBJ2-7): EAGVTQSPTHLIKTRGQQATLRCSPISGHTSVYWYQQALGLGLQFLLWYDEGEERNRGNFPPRFSGRQFPNYSSELNVNALELEDSALYLCASSLGQPGSYEQYFGPGTRLTVT.

The chain joins TRBV5-4 to TRBJ2-5, with D maybe TRBD2 (6 bases). The V end lost 5 bases, the J end lost 1 base, and 9 bases lay between the germline ends. CDR3 length equals 13 residues. Looked up from germline, CDR1 is SGHNT and CDR2 is YYREEE (reference sequence). CDR3 residues: CASSWDSQETQYF. The DNA of the CDR3 is TGTGCCAGCAGTTGGGACTCCCAAGAGACCCAGTACTTC.

V usage is TRBV12-5 and J usage is TRBJ2-3; 11 bases map to TRBD2. CDR3 size: 16 residues. From germline, CDR1 is LGHNT and CDR2 FRNRAP. Trimming at V came to 3 bases and at J to 4 bases, leaving 6 bases not matched to a gene. The DNA of the CDR3 is TGTGCTAGTGGTTTATTTACTAGCGGGAGTTCAGATACGCAGTATTTT. Translated: CASGLFTSGSSDTQYF.

This clone turned up a few times. This chain joins TRBV3-1 (or the pseudogene TRBV3-2) and TRBJ1-2; 11 bases fit TRBD1. The CDR3 has 15 amino acids. After removal of 4 bases from V and 3 bases from J, the junction contained 4 bases not matched to a gene. Germline V lookup: CDR1 LGHDT, CDR2 YNNKEL (reference sequence). The CDR3 sequence: CASSLRGQGDYGYTF. CDR3 bases: TGTGCCAGCAGCCTCCGGGGACAGGGGGACTATGGCTACACCTTC.

This chain links TRBV27 with TRBJ1-1; 8 bases align to TRBD1. CDR3 size: 16 residues. J lost 1 base, V lost 3 bases, and 7 bases had no gene match. Germline-derived CDR1 and CDR2 are MNHEY and SMNVEV (reference sequence). CDR3 coding DNA: TGTGCCAGCAGTTTCTCCTGGACAGGGCGGAACACTGAAGCTTTCTTT. Its translation: CASSFSWTGRNTEAFF.

This chain links TRBV4-1 with TRBJ2-1; a possible D gene is TRBD1 (5 bases). Germline CDR1 reads MGHRA; CDR2 reads YSYEKL. V was clipped by 4 bases and J by 6 bases, with 7 bases between them. CDR3 length equals 12 residues. DNA of the CDR3: TGCGCCAGCAGCCCCCAGGGCAATGAGCAGTTCTTC. Amino acid sequence: CASSPQGNEQFF.

The CDR3 nucleotides are TGTGCCTGGAGTGGGGGTAGCTCCTACGAGCAGTACTTC. Amino acids: CAWSGGSSYEQYF. The chain has TRBV30 and TRBJ2-7; D unclear. Trimming removed 1 base at V and 0 bases at J, with 7 bases between. The CDR3 has 13 residues. The V gene's germline CDR1 is GTSNPN and CDR2 SVGIG (reference sequence).

The chain uses TRBV4-2 and TRBJ1-2, with D unclear. CDR1 and CDR2 (germline): LGHNA, YNFKEQ. CDR3 length: 15 residues. V lost 0 bases and J lost 8, with 16 bases in between. CDR3 protein: CASSQEIWGIGGYTF. CDR3 bases: TGTGCCAGCAGCCAAGAGATCTGGGGTATTGGGGGCTACACCTTC.

The chain joins TRBV7-2 to TRBJ1-5; D call uncertain. Germline assignment: CDR1 SGHTA and CDR2 FQGNSA. V shed 1 base and J shed 2 bases, with 9 bases lying between them. The CDR3 has 15 amino acids. The CDR3 here is CASSLDQAGNQPQHF. In DNA, the CDR3 is TGTGCCAGCAGCTTAGATCAGGCGGGCAATCAGCCCCAGCATTTT.

This clone came up a few times. The rearrangement links TRBV3-1 (or the pseudogene TRBV3-2) to TRBJ2-3; TRBD2 might be the D (6 bases). CDR3 length: 14 amino acids. The V gene's germline CDR1 is LGHDT and CDR2 YNNKEL (reference sequence). V was shortened by 5 bases and J by 5 bases, with 14 bases between the two germline ends. CDR3 nucleotides: TGTGCCAGCAGCTCTAGCGATAGGGGAGATACGCAGTATTTT. Protein product: CASSSSDRGDTQYF.

The J gene is TRBJ2-2, the V gene TRBV11-3; D is perhaps TRBD1 (6 bases). The CDR3 is made up of 15 amino acids. In germline, CDR1 is SGHNT, CDR2 YENEEA. With 4 bases removed from V and 4 bases from J, the gap between germline ends came to 13 bases. The CDR3 here is CASSSGDTATGELFF. The CDR3 DNA follows: TGTGCCAGCAGCTCAGGGGACACCGCCACCGGGGAGCTGTTTTTT.

This chain connects TRBV9 to TRBJ2-1; D may be TRBD2 (6 bases). CDR1 is SGDLS and CDR2 is YYNGEE in the germline V gene. Trimming took 2 bases from V and 5 from J, leaving 11 bases between them. CDR3 length equals 14 residues. The CDR3 spells CASSVWGEHNEQFF. CDR3 sequence (DNA): TGTGCCAGCAGCGTTTGGGGGGAACACAATGAGCAGTTCTTC.

The chain links TRBV5-1 to TRBJ2-1; the match to TRBD2 covers 7 bases. After removal of 0 bases from V and 3 bases from J, the junction contained 6 bases not matched to a gene. CDR3 size: 16 residues. The germline V gene encodes CDR1 SGHRS and CDR2 YFSETQ. In DNA form, the CDR3 reads TGCGCCAGCAGCTTGGATCCCGGGGGGAGCTACAATGAGCAGTTCTTC. Translating it yields CASSLDPGGSYNEQFF.